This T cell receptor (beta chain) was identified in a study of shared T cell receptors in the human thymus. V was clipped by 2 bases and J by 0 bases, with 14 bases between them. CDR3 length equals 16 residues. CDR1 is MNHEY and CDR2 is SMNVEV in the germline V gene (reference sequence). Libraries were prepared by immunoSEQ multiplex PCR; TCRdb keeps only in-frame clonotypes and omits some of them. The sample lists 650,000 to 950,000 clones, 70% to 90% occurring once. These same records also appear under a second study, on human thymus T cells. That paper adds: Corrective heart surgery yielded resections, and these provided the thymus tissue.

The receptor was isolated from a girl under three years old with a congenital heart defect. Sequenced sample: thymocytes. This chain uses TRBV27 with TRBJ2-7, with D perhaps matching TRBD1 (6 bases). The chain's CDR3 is CASSLHPDRSSYEQYF. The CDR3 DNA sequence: TGTGCCAGCAGTTTACACCCGGACAGAAGCTCCTACGAGCAGTACTTC.